The text below deals with one TCR beta chain. Researchers tagged individual cDNA molecules with unique molecular identifiers. TCRdb passed the 5' RACE reads through MiXCR, listing each CDR3 protein once. In the table there are fewer than 100,000 distinct CDR3 sequences, approximately 13% of which are singletons. This sample was taken from a study of early T cells in non-severe SARS-CoV-2 infection. This CDR3 comprises 15 residues. The sequenced sample was whole blood. The TCR was taken from an adult who was a healthcare worker with PCR-confirmed SARS-CoV-2 infection or an uninfected control (not recorded which). The chain carries TRBV21-1 and TRBJ1-6; the table's TRBD1 call for D was not verified on the DNA. TRBV21-1 is termed a pseudogene. The CDR3 is CASNSGVTYNSPLHF. The CDR3 region has the DNA TGTGCCAGCAACTCAGGGGTTACCTATAATTCACCCCTCCACTTT.